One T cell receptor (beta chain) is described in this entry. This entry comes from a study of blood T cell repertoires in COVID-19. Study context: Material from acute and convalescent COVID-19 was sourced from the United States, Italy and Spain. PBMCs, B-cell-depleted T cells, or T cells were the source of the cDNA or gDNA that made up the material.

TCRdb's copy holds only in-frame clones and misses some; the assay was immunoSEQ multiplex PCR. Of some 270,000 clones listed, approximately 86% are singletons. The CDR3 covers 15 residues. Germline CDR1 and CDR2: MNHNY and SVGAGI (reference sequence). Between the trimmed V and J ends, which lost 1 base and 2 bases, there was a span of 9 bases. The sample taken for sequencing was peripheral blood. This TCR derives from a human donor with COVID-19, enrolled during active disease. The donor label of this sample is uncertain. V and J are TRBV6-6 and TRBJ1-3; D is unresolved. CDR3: CASSYLVRAGNTIYF. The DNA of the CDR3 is TGTGCCAGCAGTTACTTGGTGCGGGCTGGAAACACCATATATTTT.